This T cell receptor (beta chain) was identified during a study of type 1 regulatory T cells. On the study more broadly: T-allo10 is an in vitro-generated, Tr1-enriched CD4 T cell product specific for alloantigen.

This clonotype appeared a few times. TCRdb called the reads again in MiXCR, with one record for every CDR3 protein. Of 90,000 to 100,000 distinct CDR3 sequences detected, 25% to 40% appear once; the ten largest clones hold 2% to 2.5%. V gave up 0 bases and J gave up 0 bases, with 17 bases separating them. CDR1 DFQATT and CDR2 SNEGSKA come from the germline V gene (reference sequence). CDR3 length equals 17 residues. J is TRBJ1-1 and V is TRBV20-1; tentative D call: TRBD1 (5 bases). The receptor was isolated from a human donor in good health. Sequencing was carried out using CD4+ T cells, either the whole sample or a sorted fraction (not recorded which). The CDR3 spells CSARDHGGGFMNTEAFF. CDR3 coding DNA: TGCAGTGCTAGAGATCATGGGGGAGGGTTTATGAACACTGAAGCTTTCTTT.